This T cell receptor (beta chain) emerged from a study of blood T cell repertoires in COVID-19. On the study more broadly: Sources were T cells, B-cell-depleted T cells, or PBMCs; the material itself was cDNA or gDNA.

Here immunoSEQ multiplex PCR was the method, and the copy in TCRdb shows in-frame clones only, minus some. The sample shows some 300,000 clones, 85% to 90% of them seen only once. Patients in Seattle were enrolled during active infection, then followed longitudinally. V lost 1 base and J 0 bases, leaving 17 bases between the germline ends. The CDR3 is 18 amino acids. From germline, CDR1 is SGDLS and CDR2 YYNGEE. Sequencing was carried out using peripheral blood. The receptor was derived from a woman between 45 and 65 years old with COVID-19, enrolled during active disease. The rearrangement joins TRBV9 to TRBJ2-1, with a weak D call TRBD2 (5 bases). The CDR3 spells CASSVSGSSPSSYNEQFF. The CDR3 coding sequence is TGTGCCAGCAGCGTATCGGGGTCCTCGCCCAGCTCCTACAATGAGCAGTTCTTC.